What follows is one T cell receptor (beta chain) and its context. In germline, CDR1 is SGHTA, CDR2 FQGNSA. V was cut by 5 bases and J by 6 bases, with 15 bases left in between. The CDR3 covers 14 residues. This record comes from a study of T cell responses to AZD1222 COVID-19 vaccine. Clones were sequenced by immunoSEQ multiplex PCR, and TCRdb holds only the in-frame ones, with some missing. The table includes roughly 120,000 clones, 86% detected once. The chain couples TRBV7-2 to TRBJ2-3; TRBD1 is a possible D gene (6 bases). The clonotype originates from an adult who received the AZD1222 COVID-19 vaccine. The starting material was peripheral blood, obtained 28 days after the second AZD1222 dose. The CDR3 here is CASSPTGFSDTQYF. The CDR3 DNA reads as TGTGCCAGCAGCCCCACAGGGTTCAGCGATACGCAGTATTTT.